A single sample is the source of the 9 T cell receptor beta chains below, sequenced in a study of CD8+ T cells in alopecia areata. The treatment denotes: oral pan-JAK inhibitor, 5-10 mg twice daily. Extracted RNA was reverse transcribed, and the resulting cDNA served as sequencing template. Assay used: immunoSEQ multiplex PCR; TCRdb lists only in-frame clones, some missing. Here the sample spans 160,000 or so clones, 50% to 75% being singletons. The source was CD4+ T cells sorted from blood, collected at week 56, from a patient treated with tofacitinib. All receptors derive from a human donor with alopecia areata.

The chain employs TRBV15 and TRBJ1-2, with D possibly being TRBD1 (6 bases). Germline V gene lookup returns CDR1 LNHNV and CDR2 YYDKDF (reference sequence). CDR3 length: 16 amino acids. V lost 0 bases, J lost 0 bases, and 11 bases lay in between. CDR3 sequence: CATSRDRGRANYGYTF. The CDR3 DNA reads as TGTGCCACCAGCAGAGATAGGGGGAGGGCTAACTATGGCTACACCTTC.

The chain uses TRBV9 and TRBJ1-6, with D perhaps matching TRBD1 (6 bases). Trimming stripped 5 bases from V and 8 bases from J, with 20 bases between. Germline V gene sequence: CDR1 SGDLS, CDR2 YYNGEE. The length of the CDR3 is 16 residues. This CDR3 reads CASRRISRGVDSPLHF. The CDR3 DNA reads TGTGCCAGCAGGAGAATATCAAGGGGGGTCGATTCACCCCTCCACTTT.

The chain carries TRBV10-3 and TRBJ2-7, with TRBD2 identical over 9 bases. The V and J ends lost 7 bases and 4 bases, in that order; junction bases with no gene match: 5. This CDR3 is built from 13 residues. The germline V gene encodes CDR1 ENHRY and CDR2 SYGVKD. CDR3 amino acids: CAITRGGGYEQYF. CDR3 nucleotide sequence: TGTGCCATCACGCGCGGGGGGGGATACGAGCAGTACTTC.

This sequence joins TRBV30 and TRBJ2-7, with D perhaps TRBD2 (8 bases). Trimming shortened V by 6 bases and J by 2 bases, and 20 bases separated the two germline ends. The CDR3 spans 15 residues. CDR1 is GTSNPN and CDR2 is SVGIG in the germline V gene (reference sequence). As DNA, the CDR3 is TGTGCCTGCCGGGGGGGGAACGGACAGGCCTACGAGCAGTACTTC. Encoded protein: CACRGGNGQAYEQYF.

The chain carries TRBV11-3 and TRBJ2-1, with unresolved D. Germline V gene sequence: CDR1 SGHNT, CDR2 YENEEA. V was trimmed by 5 bases and J by 3 bases, leaving 20 bases between them. This CDR3 region has 17 residues. The CDR3 spells CASSPGVGDARYNEQFF. The DNA of the CDR3 is TGTGCCAGCAGCCCCGGAGTGGGCGACGCTCGCTACAATGAGCAGTTCTTC.

CDR3: CASSRTEVNYEQYF. In DNA form, the CDR3 reads TGTGCCAGCAGCCGGACAGAGGTCAACTACGAGCAGTACTTC. The chain couples TRBV2 to TRBJ2-7; D is perhaps TRBD1 (6 bases). Per the germline V gene, CDR1 is SNHLY and CDR2 is FYNNEI. Trimming shortened V by 6 bases and J by 3 bases, and 15 bases separated the two germline ends. The CDR3 length is 14 residues.

DNA for the CDR3: TGTGCCAGCAGGGACAGGGCATCAAGCACTGAAGCTTTCTTT. This translates into CASRDRASSTEAFF. The V and J genes are TRBV6-5 and TRBJ1-1, with 8 bases matching TRBD1. This CDR3 has 14 amino acids. The V gene's germline CDR1 is MNHEY and CDR2 SVGAGI. V lost 6 bases and J lost 4; bases outside the gene matches: 7.

V and J are TRBV5-1 and TRBJ1-1; D call uncertain. Germline values: CDR1 SGHRS, CDR2 YFSETQ. The CDR3 sequence is 14 residues long. The V gene lost 2 bases and the J gene lost 4 bases, with 12 bases spanning the gap. CDR3: CASSLGPGVTEAFF. The CDR3 DNA reads as TGCGCCAGCAGCTTAGGACCAGGAGTCACTGAAGCTTTCTTT. Supplemented by reference TRBV5-1 and TRBJ1-1, the full variable domain reads KAGVTQTPRYLIKTRGQQVTLSCSPISGHRSVSWYQQTPGQGLQFLFEYFSETQRNKGNFPGRFSGRQFSNSRSEMNVSTLELGDSALYLCASSLGPGVTEAFFGQGTRLTVV.

V and J are TRBV2 and TRBJ1-5, with 9 bases aligning to TRBD1. V lost 6 bases and J lost 0; bases outside the gene matches: 6. CDR1 is SNHLY and CDR2 is FYNNEI in the germline V gene. The length of the CDR3 is 16 residues. The CDR3 here is CASRGQGSFSNQPQHF. CDR3 nucleotide sequence: TGTGCCAGCAGGGGACAGGGTTCTTTTAGCAATCAGCCCCAGCATTTT.